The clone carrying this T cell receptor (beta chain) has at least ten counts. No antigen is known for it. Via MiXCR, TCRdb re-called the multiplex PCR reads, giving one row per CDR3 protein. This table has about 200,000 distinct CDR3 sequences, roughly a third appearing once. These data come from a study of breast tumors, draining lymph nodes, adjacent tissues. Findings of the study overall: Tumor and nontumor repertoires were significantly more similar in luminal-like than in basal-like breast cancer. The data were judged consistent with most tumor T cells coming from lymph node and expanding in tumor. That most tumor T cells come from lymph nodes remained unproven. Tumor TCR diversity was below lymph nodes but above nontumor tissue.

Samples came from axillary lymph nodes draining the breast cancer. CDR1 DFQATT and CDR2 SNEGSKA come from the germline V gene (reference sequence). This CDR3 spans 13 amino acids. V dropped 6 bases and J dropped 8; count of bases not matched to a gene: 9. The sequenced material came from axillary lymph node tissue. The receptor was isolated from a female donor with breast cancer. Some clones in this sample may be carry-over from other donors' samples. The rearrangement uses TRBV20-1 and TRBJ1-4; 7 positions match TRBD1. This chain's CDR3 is CSATPRGREKLFF. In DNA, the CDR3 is TGCAGTGCAACTCCCAGGGGGAGGGAAAAACTGTTTTTT.